A single sample gave rise to the 14 T cell receptor beta chains below, sequenced in a study of blood T cell repertoires in COVID-19. Sequencing used immunoSEQ multiplex PCR; TCRdb keeps in-frame clones, though not all of them. The repertoire includes some 190,000 clones, 75% to 85% of them detected once, and 9.5% to 11% sits in the top ten. The sequencing input was peripheral blood. Receptors were obtained from a woman in her 40s with COVID-19, enrolled during active disease.

V gene TRBV15 combines with J gene TRBJ2-1; 9 bases fit TRBD2. Germline-derived CDR1 and CDR2 are LNHNV and YYDKDF (reference sequence). With 5 bases clipped from V and 0 bases from J, the junction kept 2 bases outside the gene matches. This CDR3 has 15 residues. The CDR3: CATSGGRVSYNEQFF. CDR3 DNA: TGTGCCACCAGCGGCGGGAGGGTCTCCTACAATGAGCAGTTCTTC.

This clone was seen a single time. The chain is built from TRBV6-5 and TRBJ1-2; D call uncertain. The germline V gene encodes CDR1 MNHEY and CDR2 SVGAGI. V was shortened by 5 bases and J by 5 bases, with 9 bases between the two germline ends. The CDR3 is 12 residues long. The CDR3, as DNA: TGTGCCAGCAGTAGAGGAGTATATGGCTACACCTTC. Translating gives CASSRGVYGYTF.

J is TRBJ2-1 and V is TRBV14, with D unresolved. V lost 4 bases, J lost 4 bases, and 5 bases lay in between. CDR1 and CDR2 (germline): SGHDN, FVKESK. The CDR3 is 12 residues long. CDR3 residues: CASSPLYNEQFF. DNA of the CDR3: TGTGCCAGCAGCCCCCTGTACAATGAGCAGTTCTTC. Based on the CDR3 plus reference TRBV14 and TRBJ2-1, the full variable domain is EAGVTQFPSHSVIEKGQTVTLRCDPISGHDNLYWYRRVMGKEIKFLLHFVKESKQDESGMPNNRFLAERTGGTYSTLKVQPAELEDSGVYFCASSPLYNEQFFGPGTRLTVL.

This chain joins TRBV29-1 and TRBJ2-2; 8 bases are shared with TRBD1. CDR1 and CDR2 (germline): SQVTM, ANQGSEA. The CDR3 is 14 residues long. Trimming at V came to 6 bases and at J to 6 bases, leaving 9 bases not matched to a gene. The CDR3 DNA sequence: TGCAGCGTCACCGGACAGGGCCGGGCCGGGGAGCTGTTTTTT. Encoded protein: CSVTGQGRAGELFF.

The chain recombines TRBV7-9 with TRBJ2-7; the D gene is possibly TRBD2 (6 bases). The ends were cut back, 4 bases at V and 7 bases at J, with 17 bases in the middle. The CDR3 consists of 14 residues. The V gene's germline CDR1 is SEHNR and CDR2 FQNEAQ (reference sequence). CDR3 residues: CASSSIPLGGEQYV. The CDR3, as DNA: TGTGCCAGCAGCTCGATCCCCCTGGGGGGAGAGCAGTACGTC.

The chain uses TRBV6-6 and TRBJ2-7, with 9 bases matching TRBD1. V lost 6 bases, J lost 3 bases, and 6 bases stayed unmatched. Germline V gene data show CDR1 as MNHNY and CDR2 as SVGAGI (reference sequence). The CDR3 contains 14 residues. CDR3 loop: CASSRDRENYEQYF. The CDR3 DNA reads as TGTGCCAGCAGCCGGGACAGGGAGAACTACGAGCAGTACTTC.

This chain connects TRBV5-6 to TRBJ2-2; D perhaps matches TRBD1 (6 bases). V dropped 4 bases and J dropped 5 bases, with 12 bases sitting between them. CDR1 and CDR2 (germline): SGHDT, YYEEEE. The CDR3 consists of 14 residues. CDR3 residues: CASSRWTETGELFF. The CDR3 nucleotides read TGTGCCAGCAGCCGTTGGACAGAAACCGGGGAGCTGTTTTTT.

The V and J genes are TRBV18 and TRBJ2-3; TRBD2 agrees at 10 bases. Germline V gives CDR1 KGHSH, CDR2 LQKENI. The V segment lost 3 bases and the J segment 7 bases; nucleotides outside the gene matches: 16. The CDR3 sequence is 18 residues long. CDR3: CASSPLLPGLATMNTQYF. The CDR3 DNA reads as TGTGCCAGCTCACCTCTCCTCCCGGGACTAGCGACGATGAATACGCAGTATTTT. The full variable domain, rest sourced from reference TRBV18 and TRBJ2-3, is NAGVMQNPRHLVRRRGQEARLRCSPMKGHSHVYWYRQLPEEGLKFMVYLQKENIIDESGMPKERFSAEFPKEGPSILRIQQVVRGDSAAYFCASSPLLPGLATMNTQYFGPGTRLTVL.

This clone was seen a few times. CDR3 nucleotides: TGTGCCAGCAGCCCTGGCCTAGCGGGAGTGGCCGGTGAGCAGTTCTTC. Translated, it gives CASSPGLAGVAGEQFF. V gene TRBV27 combines with J gene TRBJ2-1; 10 bases are a match to TRBD2. With 6 bases clipped from V and 9 bases from J, the junction kept 14 bases outside the gene matches. Germline CDR1 MNHEY, CDR2 SMNVEV (reference sequence). The CDR3 is 16 residues long.

V usage is TRBV14 and J usage is TRBJ1-1; maybe TRBD1 (6 bases). Germline CDR1 reads SGHDN; CDR2 reads FVKESK. V was pared by 4 bases and J by 4 bases, with 13 bases between. The CDR3 is 14 amino acids. The CDR3 sequence: CASSPYGGRTEAFF. The CDR3 DNA follows: TGTGCCAGCAGCCCATACGGGGGGCGCACTGAAGCTTTCTTT.

This sequence joins TRBV7-2 and TRBJ2-1; possible D gene TRBD2, 6 bases. V shed 4 bases and J shed 4 bases, with 20 bases lying between them. The germline CDR1 and CDR2 sequences are SGHTA and FQGNSA. The CDR3 has 17 amino acids. The CDR3 region is CASSSLILTRSYNEQFF. For the CDR3, the DNA is TGTGCCAGCAGCTCTCTGATCCTGACTAGATCTTACAATGAGCAGTTCTTC.

This chain uses TRBV5-1 with TRBJ2-7; a weak D match, TRBD1 (6 bases). The CDR3 is made up of 16 amino acids. Deletions cut 4 bases from V and 1 base from J, with 18 bases between. In germline, CDR1 is SGHRS, CDR2 YFSETQ. CDR3 sequence: CASSPQQGSGSYEQYF. As DNA, the CDR3 is TGCGCCAGCAGCCCACAACAGGGAAGTGGGTCCTACGAGCAGTACTTC.

The rearrangement uses TRBV11-3 and TRBJ1-6, with D uncertain. The germline V gene has CDR1 SGHNT and CDR2 YENEEA. Trimming cost V 4 bases and J 7 bases, with 8 bases left between them. This CDR3 comprises 13 residues. The CDR3 is CASSSDGNSPLHF. In nucleotides, the CDR3 is TGTGCCAGCAGCTCCGACGGGAATTCACCCCTCCACTTT. Looking up the rest from reference TRBV11-3 and TRBJ1-6 gives the full variable domain: EAGVVQSPRYKIIEKKQPVAFWCNPISGHNTLYWYLQNLGQGPELLIRYENEEAVDDSQLPKDRFSAERLKGVDSTLKIQPAELGDSAVYLCASSSDGNSPLHFGNGTRLTVT.

The V gene is TRBV21-1, the J gene TRBJ1-5. TRBV21-1 is listed as a pseudogene. This CDR3 contains 14 residues. The CDR3: CASSCPVSNQPQHF. In DNA, the CDR3 is TGTGCCAGCAGCTGTCCGGTAAGCAATCAGCCCCAGCATTTT.